The sequence of this T cell receptor beta chain was determined in a study of blood T cell repertoires in COVID-19. Repertoires were generated with immunoSEQ multiplex PCR, while TCRdb's copy carries only in-frame clones and drops some. The sample yields approximately 160,000 clones, more than 75% seen once. V lost 6 bases to trimming and J lost 3 bases, with 18 bases between them. The germline CDR1 and CDR2 sequences are KGHSH and LQKENI. There are 16 residues in the CDR3. V gene TRBV18 combines with J gene TRBJ1-5; tentatively, D is TRBD1 (6 bases). The sequenced sample was peripheral blood. The sequence was obtained from a man aged 60-69 years with active or convalescent COVID-19. The CDR3 region has the DNA TGTGCCAGCTCGCCCACCCCCGACAGGTTCAATCAGCCCCAGCATTTT. Residues: CASSPTPDRFNQPQHF. The complete variable domain, with remaining parts taken from reference TRBV18 and TRBJ1-5, reads NAGVMQNPRHLVRRRGQEARLRCSPMKGHSHVYWYRQLPEEGLKFMVYLQKENIIDESGMPKERFSAEFPKEGPSILRIQQVVRGDSAAYFCASSPTPDRFNQPQHFGDGTRLSIL.